Below, 11 T cell receptor beta chains from the same sample are listed, as sequenced in a study of spatial heterogeneity in lung cancer. The antigens of these receptors remain unknown. General study findings and limits: Higher tumor mutation counts went along with higher counts of expanded intratumoral alpha and beta TCRs.

From the 5' RACE reads, TCRdb called clonotypes with MiXCR, one entry per CDR3 protein. The sample carries 13,000 or so distinct CDR3 sequences, roughly 4.6% recorded once. The time point was: sample taken at primary tumor resection. Sequenced here: lung tumor tissue, sampled at surgery. These receptors all come from a male donor with early-stage non-small cell lung cancer.

This clonotype has at least ten counts. The chain joins TRBV20-1 to TRBJ1-6; D may be TRBD1 (6 bases). V was trimmed by 5 bases and J by 0 bases, leaving 11 bases between them. Germline lookup yields CDR1 DFQATT and CDR2 SNEGSKA (reference sequence). The CDR3 covers 15 residues. CDR3 sequence: CSASDSSSYNSPLHF. CDR3 nucleotide sequence: TGCAGTGCTTCGGACAGCAGCTCCTATAATTCACCCCTCCACTTT.

This clonotype occurred many times. The rearrangement joins TRBV7-2 to TRBJ2-1, with D perhaps TRBD2 (6 bases). The CDR3 loop spans 14 amino acids. V lost 8 bases and J lost 4, with 15 bases in between. The germline V gene has CDR1 SGHTA and CDR2 FQGNSA. The CDR3 DNA sequence: TGTGCCAGCGCAAAGGGCGGGGCTTACAATGAGCAGTTCTTC. It translates to CASAKGGAYNEQFF.

In its sample, this clonotype ranks as medium-sized (0.01 to 0.1%). This chain uses TRBV5-1 with TRBJ2-1; TRBD1 matches 7 bases. Trimming removed 4 bases from V and 0 bases from J; junction bases left unmatched: 7. CDR1 and CDR2 from the germline V gene are SGHRS and YFSETQ. The CDR3 covers 16 residues. Written as DNA, the CDR3 is TGCGCCAGCAGCCCGGACAGGTTAAGCTCCTACAATGAGCAGTTCTTC. Protein product: CASSPDRLSSYNEQFF.

This clonotype was seen ten or more times. This chain links TRBV5-6 with TRBJ1-5; TRBD1 agrees at 8 bases. The trim removed 2 bases at V and 4 bases at J, leaving 5 bases unmatched. The CDR3 consists of 15 residues. Germline lookup yields CDR1 SGHDT and CDR2 YYEEEE. Here the CDR3 DNA reads TGTGCCAGCAGCTTTCAGGGGGCTCCTAATCAGCCCCAGCATTTT. This encodes CASSFQGAPNQPQHF.

This clonotype was detected many times. The J gene is TRBJ2-3, the V gene TRBV5-5; D perhaps matches TRBD1 (6 bases). The germline CDR1 and CDR2 sequences are SGHKS and YYEKEE (reference sequence). This CDR3 spans 14 amino acids. Deletions cut 1 base from V and 5 bases from J, with 11 bases between. DNA for the CDR3: TGTGCCAGCAGCTTGCTGGGGGCGGTAGATACGCAGTATTTT. Amino acid sequence: CASSLLGAVDTQYF.

The gene calls are TRBV28 and TRBJ1-5; TRBD1 matches at 7 bases. Germline V gene lookup returns CDR1 MDHEN and CDR2 SYDVKM. The CDR3 runs 14 residues. V shed 7 bases and J 1 base; nucleotides not matched to a gene: 4. The CDR3 region has the DNA TGTGCCAGCAACGGCAGGGGGAGCAATCAGCCCCAGCATTTT. Protein product: CASNGRGSNQPQHF.

This clonotype was counted at least ten times. This sequence joins TRBV5-4 and TRBJ2-5; 9 nucleotides align to TRBD1. Trimming at V came to 4 bases and at J to 4 bases, leaving 5 bases not matched to a gene. Germline CDR1 reads SGHNT; CDR2 reads YYREEE (reference sequence). The CDR3 totals 14 residues. CDR3 sequence: CASSQRDRVETQYF. CDR3 sequence (DNA): TGTGCCAGCAGCCAGCGGGACAGGGTAGAGACCCAGTACTTC.

This clonotype was counted at least ten times. The gene calls are TRBV12-3 or TRBV12-4 and TRBJ1-2; tentative D call: TRBD1 (5 bases). Deletions cut 2 bases from V and 8 bases from J, with 15 bases between. There are 14 residues in the CDR3. The CDR3 DNA sequence: TGTGCCAGCAGTTTATCGGGAGGGGTCGGAGGCTACACCTTC. It codes for CASSLSGGVGGYTF.

The chain carries TRBV12-3 or TRBV12-4 and TRBJ2-7; 10 nucleotides agree with TRBD1. This CDR3 is 14 amino acids long. V lost 6 bases, J lost 7 bases, and 9 bases stayed unmatched. CDR3: CASRDTGTGEEQYF. The CDR3 DNA follows: TGTGCCAGCAGGGACACCGGGACAGGGGAAGAGCAGTACTTC.

This clonotype was counted many times. The CDR3 nucleotides read TGCAGTGCTAGTTGGCAGGGGGGGCCCTACGAGCAGTACTTC. Its protein product is CSASWQGGPYEQYF. The V call is TRBV20-1, the J call TRBJ2-7; D may be TRBD1 or TRBD2 (7 bases each). The CDR3 has 14 amino acids. From germline, CDR1 is DFQATT and CDR2 SNEGSKA (reference sequence). Trimming pared 3 bases from V and 2 bases from J, leaving 14 bases between.

This clonotype was seen at least ten times. This chain joins TRBV6-6 and TRBJ2-5, with D unclear. This CDR3 is built from 14 residues. Germline V lookup: CDR1 MNHNY, CDR2 SVGAGI (reference sequence). Trimming pared 0 bases from V and 1 base from J, leaving 6 bases between. CDR3 coding DNA: TGTGCCAGCAGTTACTCGGGCTTCCAAGAGACCCAGTACTTC. Translation: CASSYSGFQETQYF.